This passage covers 27 T cell receptor beta chains from one sample sequenced in a study of blood T cell repertoires in COVID-19. The assay was immunoSEQ multiplex PCR, and TCRdb's table has in-frame clones only and misses some. The sample yields under 300,000 clones, 87% seen once. The sequenced material came from PBMCs or T cells enriched from blood (not recorded which). These receptors were collected from a woman aged 25-40 years with acute COVID-19.

The chain uses TRBV27 and TRBJ2-7, with D possibly being TRBD1 (7 bases). V was trimmed by 6 bases and J by 4 bases, leaving 16 bases between them. The CDR3 is 14 residues long. Germline values: CDR1 MNHEY, CDR2 SMNVEV (reference sequence). CDR3 region: CASRYRGGSYEQYF. The CDR3 DNA reads TGTGCCAGCAGATACAGGGGAGGTTCGTACGAGCAGTACTTC.

The chain is built from TRBV7-9 and TRBJ2-2, with 7 bases aligning to TRBD1. This CDR3 spans 15 amino acids. The J segment lost 0 bases and the V segment lost 5 bases, leaving 3 bases of the junction unmatched. CDR1 SEHNR and CDR2 FQNEAQ come from the germline V gene (reference sequence). This CDR3 reads CASSPGTANTGELFF. CDR3 in DNA: TGTGCCAGCAGCCCCGGGACAGCGAACACCGGGGAGCTGTTTTTT.

V is TRBV19 and J is TRBJ2-7; 7 bases align to TRBD1. Trimming cost V 5 bases and J 7 bases; bases outside gene matches: 8. There are 13 residues in the CDR3. CDR1 and CDR2 from the germline V gene are LNHDA and SQIVND (reference sequence). DNA for the CDR3: TGTGCCAGTAGTCCTACAGGGGCGGAGGAGCAGTACTTC. It is translated as CASSPTGAEEQYF.

A note on this clone: The junction departs from germline at one end; a sequencing error may be responsible. The rearrangement uses TRBV7-7 and TRBJ2-2; 10 bases are a match to TRBD2. This CDR3 is 16 amino acids long. CDR1 and CDR2 (germline): SSHAT, FNYEAQ (reference sequence). CDR3 bases: TGTGCTAGCACCGAAAGCGGGGGGGCTGGCACCGGGGAGCTGTTTTTT. Its protein is CASTESGGAGTGELFF.

This chain connects TRBV2 to TRBJ1-1; D gene unclear. The CDR3 consists of 13 residues. Trimming shortened V by 5 bases and J by 1 base, and 8 bases separated the two germline ends. Germline V gene lookup returns CDR1 SNHLY and CDR2 FYNNEI. CDR3 sequence: CASSSQANTEAFF. The DNA of the CDR3 is TGTGCCAGCAGTTCTCAGGCGAACACTGAAGCTTTCTTT. Full variable domain (remainder filled in from reference TRBV2 and TRBJ1-1): EPEVTQTPSHQVTQMGQEVILRCVPISNHLYFYWYRQILGQKVEFLVSFYNNEISEKSEIFDDQFSVERPDGSNFTLKIRSTKLEDSAMYFCASSSQANTEAFFGQGTRLTVV.

The genes are TRBV6-2 or TRBV6-3 and TRBJ2-7; 9 nucleotides agree with TRBD2. CDR1 MNHEY and CDR2 SVGEGT come from the germline V gene. Losses at the gene ends were 4 bases for V and 7 bases for J; bases not matched to a gene: 17. The CDR3 spans 17 residues. The CDR3 loop reads CASSLNPLLAGRREQYF. The CDR3, as DNA: TGTGCCAGCAGTTTAAATCCCCTCCTAGCGGGACGACGGGAGCAGTACTTC.

V is TRBV7-8 and J is TRBJ1-1, with D perhaps matching TRBD1 (5 bases). This CDR3 is built from 17 residues. Germline CDR1 reads SGHVS; CDR2 reads FQNEAQ. Trimming pared 5 bases from V and 4 bases from J, leaving 23 bases between. This CDR3 reads CASSPEAGSPWGTEAFF. In DNA, the CDR3 is TGTGCCAGCAGCCCCGAGGCAGGGTCCCCCTGGGGCACTGAAGCTTTCTTT.

The chain has TRBV6-5 and TRBJ1-5; D perhaps matches TRBD1 (6 bases). Germline V CDR1 and CDR2: MNHEY, SVGAGI. Trimming cost V 7 bases and J 5 bases, with 12 bases left between them. The CDR3 is 13 amino acids. The CDR3 spells CASKRAGDQPQHF. Written as DNA, the CDR3 is TGTGCCAGCAAACGGGCAGGGGATCAGCCCCAGCATTTT.

This clone was detected a few times. The rearrangement joins TRBV28 to TRBJ1-1, with 11 bases lining up with TRBD1. CDR1 and CDR2 from the germline V gene are MDHEN and SYDVKM. The CDR3 is 15 residues long. V was clipped by 5 bases and J by 5 bases; unmatched bases: 7. The CDR3 sequence is CASSPHGQGATEAFF. The CDR3 region has the DNA TGTGCCAGCAGTCCGCACGGACAGGGGGCGACTGAAGCTTTCTTT.

The chain links TRBV6-5 to TRBJ2-7; 9 bases map to TRBD1. CDR1 and CDR2 (germline): MNHEY, SVGAGI. The CDR3 totals 14 residues. With V trimmed by 2 bases and J by 3 bases, 2 bases remained unmatched. The CDR3 loop reads CASSYTTGGYEQYF. CDR3 DNA: TGTGCCAGCAGTTACACGACAGGGGGCTACGAGCAGTACTTC.

The chain has TRBV19 and TRBJ1-1; no clear D. Germline CDR1 reads LNHDA; CDR2 reads SQIVND (reference sequence). The V end lost 6 bases, the J end lost 6 bases, and 17 bases lay between the germline ends. The CDR3 runs to 14 residues. CDR3 protein: CASSTKTRRSEAFF. DNA of the CDR3: TGTGCCAGTAGCACCAAAACGCGGAGGTCTGAAGCTTTCTTT.

This chain joins TRBV3-1 (or the pseudogene TRBV3-2) and TRBJ1-3; maybe TRBD1 (5 bases). Per the germline V gene, CDR1 is LGHDT and CDR2 is YNNKEL (reference sequence). The CDR3 spans 18 residues. The V end was cut by 0 bases, the J end by 0 bases, with 15 bases between. CDR3 bases: TGTGCCAGCAGCCAAGAGATAAACAGGTTCCTCTCTGGAAACACCATATATTTT. Translated: CASSQEINRFLSGNTIYF.

V and J are TRBV3-1 (or the pseudogene TRBV3-2) and TRBJ1-2, with D maybe TRBD1 (6 bases). V was shortened by 1 base and J by 4 bases, with 13 bases between the two germline ends. The length of the CDR3 is 15 residues. The germline V gene encodes CDR1 LGHDT and CDR2 YNNKEL (reference sequence). This chain's CDR3 is CASSQAVRGGYGYTF. CDR3 nucleotide sequence: TGTGCCAGCAGCCAAGCGGTCAGGGGCGGCTATGGCTACACCTTC.

The chain uses TRBV11-2 and TRBJ2-5, with 11 bases lining up with TRBD2. From germline, CDR1 is SGHAT and CDR2 FQNNGV. V shed 1 base, J shed 8 bases, and the junction held 6 bases outside the gene matches. The length of the CDR3 is 15 residues. DNA of the CDR3: TGTGCCAGCAGCTTAGGGGGCACTAGCGGGAGAACCCAGTACTTC. This translates into CASSLGGTSGRTQYF.

The CDR3: CSASVQGRYEQYF. The DNA of the CDR3 is TGCAGTGCTAGTGTGCAGGGTCGGTACGAGCAGTACTTC. The chain carries TRBV20-1 and TRBJ2-7, with D tentatively TRBD1 (5 bases). Germline CDR1 is DFQATT and CDR2 is SNEGSKA (reference sequence). This CDR3 is 13 amino acids long. Trimming pared 3 bases from V and 4 bases from J, leaving 13 bases between.

CDR3 amino acids: CASSLVPGEAYEQYF. CDR3 DNA: TGCGCCAGCAGCTTGGTGCCAGGGGAAGCCTACGAGCAGTACTTC. The chain combines TRBV5-1 with TRBJ2-7; perhaps TRBD1 as D (6 bases). The CDR3 is 15 amino acids. Between the trimmed V and J ends, which lost 0 bases and 2 bases, there was a span of 12 bases. Per the germline V gene, CDR1 is SGHRS and CDR2 is YFSETQ.

The chain links TRBV29-1 to TRBJ2-2, with a weak D call TRBD1 (7 bases). Per germline, CDR1 SQVTM and CDR2 ANQGSEA. This CDR3 spans 14 amino acids. Trimming removed 5 bases from V and 7 bases from J, with 17 bases in between. The CDR3 spells CSVWGRGVGGELFF. DNA of the CDR3: TGCAGCGTTTGGGGCAGGGGGGTCGGCGGGGAGCTGTTTTTT.

V is TRBV5-4 and J is TRBJ2-5; TRBD1 agrees at 7 bases. This CDR3 is 13 amino acids long. Germline V gene sequence: CDR1 SGHNT, CDR2 YYREEE (reference sequence). V dropped 3 bases and J dropped 4; count of bases not matched to a gene: 3. The CDR3 protein is CASSSRTGETQYF. In DNA form, the CDR3 reads TGTGCCAGCAGCTCAAGGACAGGAGAGACCCAGTACTTC.

In this sample, this clone turned up once. The chain recombines TRBV2 with TRBJ2-5; 10 nucleotides align to TRBD2. The V gene's germline CDR1 is SNHLY and CDR2 FYNNEI. With V trimmed by 4 bases and J by 9 bases, 14 bases remained unmatched. The CDR3 consists of 16 residues. CDR3 protein: CASSAEPLAGPGAQYF. As DNA, the CDR3 is TGTGCCAGCAGTGCGGAGCCACTAGCGGGGCCGGGGGCCCAGTACTTC.

J is TRBJ2-7 and V is TRBV27; maybe TRBD1 (5 bases). The ends were cut back, 5 bases at V and 4 bases at J, with 9 bases in the middle. Germline loops: CDR1 MNHEY, CDR2 SMNVEV (reference sequence). This CDR3 has 12 residues. CDR3 in DNA: TGTGCCAGCAGTCCAGGGTCATACGAGCAGTACTTC. Translated: CASSPGSYEQYF.

The genes are TRBV6-2 or TRBV6-3 and TRBJ2-1; D might be TRBD1 (6 bases). Trimming removed 6 bases from V and 9 bases from J, with 12 bases in between. The germline gives CDR1 MNHEY, CDR2 SVGEGT. The CDR3 loop spans 12 amino acids. The CDR3 loop is CASSPQGSEQFF. CDR3 bases: TGTGCCAGCAGCCCGCAGGGGTCTGAGCAGTTCTTC.

The chain recombines TRBV19 with TRBJ1-5; TRBD1 matches at 7 bases. J lost 8 bases, V lost 3 bases, and 10 bases had no gene match. The germline V gene encodes CDR1 LNHDA and CDR2 SQIVND (reference sequence). This CDR3 spans 15 amino acids. As DNA, the CDR3 is TGTGCCAGTAGTATTGAACAGGGGAGTTTGAAGCCCCAGCATTTT. Its translation is CASSIEQGSLKPQHF.

The chain combines TRBV6-5 with TRBJ2-1, with 10 bases that match TRBD1. The ends lost 10 bases at V and 9 bases at J; junction bases unmatched: 6. The CDR3 extends over 12 amino acids. Germline values: CDR1 MNHEY, CDR2 SVGAGI. The CDR3 region is CATRQGAGEQFF. CDR3 DNA: TGTGCCACCCGACAGGGGGCTGGTGAGCAGTTCTTC.

The chain is built from TRBV18 and TRBJ1-6, with 7 bases fitting TRBD1. The germline CDR1 and CDR2 sequences are KGHSH and LQKENI. V trimming: 3 bases; J trimming: 4 bases; junction bases outside the gene matches: 15. CDR3 length: 19 amino acids. CDR3 sequence reads: CASSPKIRTGFTYNSPLHF. The DNA for the CDR3 is TGTGCCAGCTCACCTAAAATTCGGACAGGCTTTACGTATAATTCACCCCTCCACTTT.

The sample holds one count of this clone. The chain has TRBV7-9 and TRBJ2-1; 9 nucleotides line up with TRBD2. CDR3 length: 17 residues. The germline gives CDR1 SEHNR, CDR2 FQNEAQ (reference sequence). The V gene end was trimmed by 3 bases and the J gene end by 3 bases; junction bases not matched to a gene: 9. This CDR3 is CASSLRIAGVFYNEQFF. Written as DNA, the CDR3 is TGTGCCAGCAGCTTGAGGATAGCGGGAGTTTTCTACAATGAGCAGTTCTTC.

A single count supports this clone. Other DNA sequences in the sample encode the same CDR3. CDR3 amino acids: CASSGGTGRTEAFF. The DNA of the CDR3 is TGCGCCAGCAGCGGTGGGACAGGTCGTACTGAAGCTTTCTTT. The chain carries TRBV5-1 and TRBJ1-1; 8 bases align to TRBD1. Trimming cost V 4 bases and J 5 bases; bases outside gene matches: 7. CDR3 size: 14 residues. Per the germline V gene, CDR1 is SGHRS and CDR2 is YFSETQ.

This clone was recorded a few times. The genes are TRBV18 and TRBJ1-6; 8 positions match TRBD1. Germline lookup yields CDR1 KGHSH and CDR2 LQKENI. V lost 4 bases and J lost 10; bases outside the gene matches: 6. This CDR3 is 14 amino acids long. DNA for the CDR3: TGTGCCAGCTCACAACAGGGGGAGGCATCACCCCTCCACTTT. This sequence encodes CASSQQGEASPLHF.